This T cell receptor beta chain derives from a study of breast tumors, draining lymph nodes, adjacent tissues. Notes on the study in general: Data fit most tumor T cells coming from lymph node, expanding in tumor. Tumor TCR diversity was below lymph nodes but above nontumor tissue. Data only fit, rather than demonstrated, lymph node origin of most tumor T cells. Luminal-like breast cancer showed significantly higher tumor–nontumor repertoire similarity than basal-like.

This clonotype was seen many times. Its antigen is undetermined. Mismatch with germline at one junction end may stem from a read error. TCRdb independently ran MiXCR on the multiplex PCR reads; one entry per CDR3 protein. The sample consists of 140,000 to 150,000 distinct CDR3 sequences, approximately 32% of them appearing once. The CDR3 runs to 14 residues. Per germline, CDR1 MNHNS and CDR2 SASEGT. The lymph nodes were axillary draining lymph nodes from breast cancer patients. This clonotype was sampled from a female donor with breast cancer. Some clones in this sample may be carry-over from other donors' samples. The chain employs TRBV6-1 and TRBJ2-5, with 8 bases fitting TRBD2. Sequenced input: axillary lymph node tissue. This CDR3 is CASSKAGVQETQYF. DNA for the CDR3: TGTGCCAGCAGTAAAGCGGGGGTCCAAGAGACCCAGTACTTC.